This T cell receptor (beta chain) was sequenced in a study of T cell repertoires in cytomegalovirus infection (dated by TCRdb to between 2018 and 2021). Concerning the study at large: Peptide stimulations targeted recently identified HLA-C-restricted CMV epitopes, whose presentation resists viral immunomodulation, together with well-studied HLA-B-restricted epitopes. The HLA type of each donor mattered for the analysis, because public TCR beta signatures pointed to carriage of CMV infection along with the matching HLA type.

The germline ends are 11 bases apart after V is trimmed by 0 bases and J by 8 bases. The CDR3 holds 14 amino acids from the cysteine to the phenylalanine. Only the CDR3 portion is preserved as DNA: 42 bases, with reading frame beginning at the first base. For CDR1 and CDR2, the germline V gene lists SGHNT and YENEEA. On this clonotype itself: Its antigen is still unknown. No qualities accompany the bases; no much larger clone lies one base away.

TCRdb records Illumina HiSeq 1500 as the sequencer. TCRdb reran the public reads through fastp at Q25 and MiXCR, keeping productive beta chains. For every CDR3 protein sequence, its rows merge into one entry that carries the most common genes and DNA. The table for this sample lists a few hundred thousand distinct CDR3 sequences; roughly 43% of them were counted only once. The ten largest make up 48% of the sample. Interpreted using the paper, the treatment or condition label stands for: in vitro stimulation with specific CMV peptide epitopes to enrich CMV-specific T cells. Beyond this particular receptor, the publication reports: In the ex vivo response, HLA-C-restricted CMV-specific TCR beta clonotypes were dominant, and in two of eight donors the single most frequent clonotype came from this HLA-C-restricted group. Carriers of CMV infection plus the relevant HLA type were discriminated by the cumulative frequency of public TCR beta family members in the study cohort and in an independent approximately 350-donor cohort.

The sample consisted of cultured PBMCs, taken from culture after CMV antigen stimulation. The sequence joins TRBV11-3 to TRBJ2-1, with TRBD2 perhaps the D gene, on 5 matching bases. The TCR was taken from a human donor in good health (CMV status not recorded). Some clones in this sample may be carry-over from other donors' samples. In nucleotide form, the sequence is TGTGCCAGCAGCTTAGATCGGGGTTCCCATGAGCAGTTCTTC. It encodes CASSLDRGSHEQFF. The entire variable domain, with the stretches around the CDR3 drawn from the reference TRBV11-3 and TRBJ2-1 proteins, is EAGVVQSPRYKIIEKKQPVAFWCNPISGHNTLYWYLQNLGQGPELLIRYENEEAVDDSQLPKDRFSAERLKGVDSTLKIQPAELGDSAVYLCASSLDRGSHEQFFGPGTRLTVL.